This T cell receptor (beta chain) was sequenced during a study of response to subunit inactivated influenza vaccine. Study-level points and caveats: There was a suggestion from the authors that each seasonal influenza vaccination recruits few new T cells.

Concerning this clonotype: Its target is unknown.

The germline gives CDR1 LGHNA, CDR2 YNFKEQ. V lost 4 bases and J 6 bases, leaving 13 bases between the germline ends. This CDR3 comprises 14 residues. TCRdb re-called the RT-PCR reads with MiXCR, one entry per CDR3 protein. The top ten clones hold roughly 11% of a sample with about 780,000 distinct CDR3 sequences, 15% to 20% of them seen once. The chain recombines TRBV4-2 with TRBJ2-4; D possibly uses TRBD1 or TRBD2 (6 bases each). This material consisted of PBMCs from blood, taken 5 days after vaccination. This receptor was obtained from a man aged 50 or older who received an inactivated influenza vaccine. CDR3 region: CASSLGGSRNIQYF. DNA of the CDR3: TGTGCCAGCAGCCTCGGGGGCTCCCGAAACATTCAGTACTTC.